The clone carrying this TCR beta chain was found once. Naive CD8 populations comprised CD45RO-negative cells positively selected for CCR7, excluding terminally differentiated effector memory CD45RA+ cells. Trimming took 5 bases from V and 4 from J, leaving 9 bases between them. The CDR3 runs to 12 residues. The V gene's germline CDR1 is SQVTM and CDR2 ANQGSEA. Deep was the level at which the assay was run. Libraries were prepared by immunoSEQ multiplex PCR; TCRdb keeps only in-frame clonotypes and omits some of them. The sample yields approximately 720,000 clones, about 92% seen once. The sample is drawn from a study of shared clonotypes between healthy human individuals.

V usage is TRBV29-1 and J usage is TRBJ1-3; a weak D match, TRBD1 (5 bases). The source material was naive CD8+ T cells sorted from blood. The TCR comes from a man aged 25 to 45 in good health. The CDR3 coding sequence is TGCAGCGTTCAGGGAAGAGGAAACACCATATATTTT. Protein product: CSVQGRGNTIYF.